A single sample gave rise to the 30 T cell receptor beta chains below, sequenced in a study of blood T cells in healthy people across ages. A second PCR of roughly 6 to 12 cycles used a sample-barcoded 5' primer and a J-beta primer mix. TCRdb re-called the 5' RACE reads with MiXCR, one entry per CDR3 protein. The table has 580,000 or so distinct CDR3 sequences, under 55% seen once. Source material: blood. These receptors were collected from an elderly man in good health.

The table lists this clonotype with a few counts. In nucleotides, the CDR3 is TGCAGTGCTCCCCCTCGGGGCTCCTACAATGAGCAGTTCTTC. Its translation is CSAPPRGSYNEQFF. J is TRBJ2-1 and V is TRBV20-1, with TRBD2 as a possible D gene (5 bases). Germline CDR1 and CDR2: DFQATT and SNEGSKA (reference sequence). CDR3 length: 14 residues. V was pared by 5 bases and J by 0 bases, with 11 bases between.

The V and J genes are TRBV29-1 and TRBJ2-1, with TRBD2 as a possible D gene (5 bases). The V and J ends lost 4 bases and 7 bases respectively, with 20 bases between them. The CDR3 has 15 residues. From germline, CDR1 is SQVTM and CDR2 ANQGSEA. The CDR3 here is CSVVGTRGSLNEQFF. In DNA, the CDR3 is TGCAGCGTTGTCGGAACTAGAGGGAGTTTGAATGAGCAGTTCTTC.

The chain joins TRBV7-3 to TRBJ2-1; D gene ambiguous. V was trimmed by 2 bases and J by 0 bases, leaving 8 bases between them. CDR3 size: 15 residues. Germline V gene lookup returns CDR1 SGHTA and CDR2 FQGTGA. The CDR3 nucleotides read TGTGCCAGCAGCTTATTACTTAGCTCCTACAATGAGCAGTTCTTC. Its protein product is CASSLLLSSYNEQFF. Full variable domain (missing parts from reference TRBV7-3 and TRBJ2-1): GAGVSQTPSNKVTEKGKYVELRCDPISGHTALYWYRQSLGQGPEFLIYFQGTGAADDSGLPNDRFFAVRPEGSVSTLKIQRTERGDSAVYLCASSLLLSSYNEQFFGPGTRLTVL.

There are a few counts of this clonotype. The chain combines TRBV3-1 with TRBJ1-2; D is ambiguous. The ends were cut back, 1 base at V and 2 bases at J, with 8 bases in the middle. The germline V gene has CDR1 LGHDT and CDR2 YNNKEL (reference sequence). The CDR3 is 14 residues long. The CDR3: CASSQVTANYGYTF. CDR3 DNA: TGTGCCAGCAGCCAAGTAACAGCCAACTATGGCTACACCTTC.

This clonotype showed up just a few times. The V call is TRBV29-1, the J call TRBJ2-1; 11 bases fit TRBD1. With 6 bases clipped from V and 9 bases from J, the junction kept 7 bases outside the gene matches. The CDR3 sequence is 13 residues long. CDR1 and CDR2 (germline): SQVTM, ANQGSEA. The CDR3 is CSVTGTGGGEQFF. The DNA for the CDR3 is TGCAGCGTGACGGGGACAGGGGGTGGTGAGCAGTTCTTC.

About this clonotype: This may come from a read error, since a much larger clone is one base off. V and J are TRBV7-3 and TRBJ2-1, with 7 bases identical to TRBD2. In germline, CDR1 is SGHTA, CDR2 FQGTGA. This CDR3 has 15 amino acids. The CDR3 nucleotides are TGTGCCAGCAGCTTAAGCGGGGGTCCCTACAGTGAGCAGTTCTTC. Its translation: CASSLSGGPYSEQFF.

The rearrangement joins TRBV7-2 to TRBJ1-2, with 7 bases lining up with TRBD1. The CDR3 totals 15 residues. Per germline, CDR1 SGHTA and CDR2 FQGNSA. Trimming at V came to 6 bases and at J to 4 bases, leaving 11 bases not matched to a gene. The CDR3 DNA reads as TGTGCCAGCAGGTCACAGGGGACCCTATCCTATGGCTACACCTTC. Its protein product is CASRSQGTLSYGYTF.

The rearrangement joins TRBV15 to TRBJ2-7; 7 bases are a match to TRBD1. After removal of 0 bases from V and 5 bases from J, the junction contained 7 bases not matched to a gene. Germline lookup yields CDR1 LNHNV and CDR2 YYDKDF (reference sequence). This CDR3 is built from 15 residues. DNA for the CDR3: TGTGCCACCAGCAGAGAGGCCGGACAGGAAAACGAGCAGTACTTC. Translating gives CATSREAGQENEQYF.

This chain links TRBV7-2 with TRBJ1-6, with a possible D match to TRBD1 (5 bases). V was clipped by 4 bases and J by 9 bases, with 19 bases between them. The CDR3 consists of 16 residues. Germline V gene data show CDR1 as SGHTA and CDR2 as FQGNSA. CDR3 in amino acids: CASSSAEGLVGSPLHF. The DNA of the CDR3 is TGTGCCAGCAGCTCCGCCGAGGGGCTAGTCGGTTCACCCCTCCACTTT.

The chain links TRBV11-2 to TRBJ2-7; D is ambiguous. The V and J ends lost 3 bases and 5 bases respectively, with 17 bases between them. The CDR3 consists of 15 residues. Germline CDR1 and CDR2: SGHAT and FQNNGV. The CDR3: CASSLVLSQSNEQYF. The CDR3 DNA reads as TGTGCCAGCAGCTTGGTACTATCACAGTCCAACGAGCAGTACTTC.

This clonotype appeared a few times. This chain connects TRBV7-9 to TRBJ2-7, with TRBD2 identical over 7 bases. CDR1 SEHNR and CDR2 FQNEAQ come from the germline V gene (reference sequence). Trimming removed 4 bases from V and 3 bases from J; junction bases left unmatched: 6. This CDR3 comprises 14 residues. The CDR3 region has the DNA TGTGCCAGCAGCTCGGGGGGTTTTGGCTACGAGCAGTACTTC. As protein: CASSSGGFGYEQYF.

This chain joins TRBV6-2 or TRBV6-3 and TRBJ1-1; tentative D call: TRBD1 (5 bases). In germline, CDR1 is MNHEY, CDR2 SVGEGT. CDR3 length: 17 residues. V lost 6 bases and J 1 base, leaving 21 bases between the germline ends. The CDR3 loop is CASSPQQGPRKNTEAFF. CDR3 DNA: TGTGCCAGCAGCCCCCAGCAGGGACCCCGGAAGAACACTGAAGCTTTCTTT.

The V gene is TRBV6-2 or TRBV6-3, the J gene TRBJ2-1; 9 nucleotides line up with TRBD1. The V gene end was trimmed by 6 bases and the J gene end by 4 bases; junction bases not matched to a gene: 4. The CDR3 has 14 amino acids. Per the germline V gene, CDR1 is MNHEY and CDR2 is SVGEGT. CDR3 DNA: TGTGCCAGCAGGGGACAGGGCTTATACAATGAGCAGTTCTTC. Translation gives CASRGQGLYNEQFF.

The chain carries TRBV3-1 and TRBJ2-1; 9 bases are a match to TRBD2. J gave up 5 bases and V 2 bases, and 4 bases lay outside the gene matches. Germline V gene sequence: CDR1 LGHDT, CDR2 YNNKEL (reference sequence). The CDR3 totals 15 residues. CDR3: CASSQQAGGHNEQFF. DNA of the CDR3: TGTGCCAGCAGCCAACAAGCGGGAGGACACAATGAGCAGTTCTTC.

This sequence joins TRBV5-1 and TRBJ2-5, with D possibly TRBD1 on 6 matching bases. Trimming left V 4 bases short and J 0 bases short, with 10 bases between. Germline assignment: CDR1 SGHRS and CDR2 YFSETQ. This CDR3 comprises 14 residues. The CDR3 protein is CASSIGQNQETQYF. The CDR3 nucleotides read TGCGCCAGCAGCATTGGACAGAACCAAGAGACCCAGTACTTC.

In its sample, this clonotype was seen many times. Its ends do not fully match the called genes, so a read error is possible. The chain uses TRBV6-6 and TRBJ1-2; D remains ambiguous. The germline gives CDR1 MNHNY, CDR2 SVGAGI (reference sequence). The CDR3 covers 11 residues. This CDR3 reads CATHTNYGYTF. The CDR3 DNA reads TGCGCTACACATACTAACTATGGCTACACCTTC.

The chain carries TRBV20-1 and TRBJ2-1, with D uncertain. CDR3 length: 13 amino acids. Trimming cost V 5 bases and J 4 bases, with 12 bases left between them. CDR1 and CDR2 (germline): DFQATT, SNEGSKA (reference sequence). CDR3 region: CSAPPLGYNEQFF. CDR3 nucleotides: TGCAGTGCTCCCCCTCTAGGGTACAATGAGCAGTTCTTC.

This clonotype showed up many times. The chain combines TRBV7-9 with TRBJ2-3, with D unresolved. Trimming stripped 8 bases from V and 2 bases from J, with 5 bases between. The length of the CDR3 is 11 residues. CDR1 and CDR2 from the germline V gene are SEHNR and FQNEAQ (reference sequence). CDR3 DNA: TGTGCCAGCGGCAACACAGATACGCAGTATTTT. This codes for CASGNTDTQYF.

Details on this clonotype: Sequence at one end of the junction differs from germline and may be a read error. The chain carries TRBV27 and TRBJ2-1, with TRBD2 matching 10 bases. From germline, CDR1 is MNHEY and CDR2 SMNVEV (reference sequence). The CDR3 has 15 residues. The chain's CDR3 is CASSFSGTSDNEQFF. As DNA, the CDR3 is TGTGCCAGTAGTTTTTCCGGGACTAGCGACAATGAGCAGTTCTTC.

Many counts were recorded for this clonotype. The chain combines TRBV12-3 or TRBV12-4 with TRBJ1-2, with 10 bases that match TRBD1. After removal of 6 bases from V and 8 bases from J, the junction contained 6 bases not matched to a gene. The CDR3 is made up of 13 amino acids. The CDR3 nucleotides are TGTGCCAGCAGCTTGGACAGGGGGGACGGCTACACCTTC. Encoded protein: CASSLDRGDGYTF.

Written as DNA, the CDR3 is TGTGCCAGCAGTTTTTGGTCCGGGGGCCATGGGCCCCAGCATTTT. Protein sequence: CASSFWSGGHGPQHF. The chain couples TRBV28 to TRBJ1-5; a weak D match, TRBD1 (6 bases). In germline, CDR1 is MDHEN, CDR2 SYDVKM. Trimming shortened V by 3 bases and J by 9 bases, and 18 bases separated the two germline ends. The CDR3 is 15 residues long.

As for this clonotype: A read error may account for a junction end that differs from germline. The genes are TRBV9 and TRBJ1-5; possible D gene TRBD1, 5 bases. The CDR3 sequence is 12 residues long. CDR1 and CDR2 (germline): SGDLS, YYNGEE. This CDR3 is CAGSAGDQPQHF. In DNA form, the CDR3 reads TGTGCCGGCAGCGCGGGGGATCAGCCCCAGCATTTT.

The chain recombines TRBV7-2 with TRBJ2-1; the D gene could be TRBD1 or TRBD2 (6 bases each). Per germline, CDR1 SGHTA and CDR2 FQGNSA. The CDR3 is made up of 15 amino acids. Trimming shortened V by 5 bases and J by 0 bases, and 11 bases separated the two germline ends. CDR3 sequence reads: CASSPRGLSYNEQFF. CDR3 DNA sequence: TGTGCCAGCAGCCCTCGGGGGCTCTCCTACAATGAGCAGTTCTTC.

In DNA form, the CDR3 reads TGTGCCAGCAGCTTAGCCACCACTAACTATGGCTACACCTTC. It yields the protein CASSLATTNYGYTF. The V gene is TRBV7-2, the J gene TRBJ1-2; the D is unclear. Germline CDR1 and CDR2: SGHTA and FQGNSA. The length of the CDR3 is 14 residues. V lost 0 bases and J 0 bases, leaving 5 bases between the germline ends.

The chain uses TRBV3-1 and TRBJ1-1; a possible D gene is TRBD1 (5 bases). Germline-derived CDR1 and CDR2 are LGHDT and YNNKEL (reference sequence). There are 14 residues in the CDR3. V was pared by 3 bases and J by 6 bases, with 14 bases between. The CDR3 DNA follows: TGTGCCAGCAGCCAGTGGGGCCTGCGGGCTGAAGCTTTCTTT. This encodes CASSQWGLRAEAFF. The full variable domain, completed using reference TRBV3-1 and TRBJ1-1, is DTAVSQTPKYLVTQMGNDKSIKCEQNLGHDTMYWYKQDSKKFLKIMFSYNNKELIINETVPNRFSPKSPDKAHLNLHINSLELGDSAVYFCASSQWGLRAEAFFGQGTRLTVV.

V and J are TRBV7-2 and TRBJ2-7; D is unresolved. V lost 4 bases and J lost 3, with 13 bases in between. The CDR3 loop spans 14 amino acids. Germline values: CDR1 SGHTA, CDR2 FQGNSA. The CDR3 nucleotides are TGTGCCAGCAGCTCGCAGGCAGGCGGCTACGAGCAGTACTTC. Translated: CASSSQAGGYEQYF.

This clonotype was recorded a few times. This chain uses TRBV27 with TRBJ2-3, with D tentatively TRBD2 (5 bases). Between the trimmed V and J ends, which lost 10 bases and 4 bases, there was a span of 12 bases. From germline, CDR1 is MNHEY and CDR2 SMNVEV (reference sequence). The CDR3 has 12 residues. This CDR3 is CATGDEADTQYF. The CDR3 DNA reads as TGTGCCACCGGGGATGAGGCAGATACGCAGTATTTT.

This clonotype occurred a few times. The rearrangement uses TRBV7-2 and TRBJ2-4; 7 bases are shared with TRBD2. The J call may be faulty, since TRBJ2-7 better matches the DNA end. CDR1 is SGHTA, CDR2 FQGNSA, per germline. This CDR3 contains 14 residues. The DNA of the CDR3 is TGTGCCAGCAGCTCAACAGCTAGCGGCTACGAGCAGTACTTC. It encodes CASSSTASGYEQYF.

Written as DNA, the CDR3 is TGTGCCAGCAGTGAGGGTAGGAACTCCTACGAGCAGTACTTC. Protein: CASSEGRNSYEQYF. The chain combines TRBV2 with TRBJ2-7; D is uncertain. The CDR3 has 14 amino acids. CDR1 and CDR2 (germline): SNHLY, FYNNEI. V dropped 3 bases and J dropped 0 bases, with 9 bases sitting between them.

The chain has TRBV7-2 and TRBJ2-2, with D possibly TRBD1 on 6 matching bases. Germline V gives CDR1 SGHTA, CDR2 FQGNSA. The CDR3 spans 15 residues. V was pared by 3 bases and J by 6 bases, with 14 bases between. CDR3 residues: CASSFGTSGAGELFF. The DNA for the CDR3 is TGTGCCAGCAGCTTTGGGACAAGTGGGGCCGGGGAGCTGTTTTTT.